These T cell receptor beta chains were read from a single sample in a study of T cell repertoires in cytomegalovirus infection. MiXCR, run by TCRdb on the reads, gives a single entry per CDR3 protein. Of about 490,000 distinct CDR3 sequences in the sample, approximately 15% were seen once. Sample: CD8+ T cells from PBMCs. Receptor source: a human donor in good health (CMV status not recorded). Some clones in this sample may be carry-over from other donors' samples. CDR3s include the opening cysteine and the closing phenylalanine or tryptophan. Fields, in order: clone size, D gene, J gene, V gene, CDR3 protein, CDR3 DNA. The D gene is left open where the match is weak. Expanded clones get a size class; other rows say once, few or many, or leave the size out.

size: many; D: NA; J: TRBJ1-4; V: TRBV20-1; CDR3: CSALSATTNEKLFF; DNA: TGCAGTGCCCTCTCAGCTACAACTAATGAAAAACTGTTTTTT
size: many; D: NA; J: TRBJ2-1; V: TRBV20-1; CDR3: CSARGRGHNEQFF; DNA: TGCAGTGCTAGAGGGCGGGGTCACAATGAGCAGTTCTTC
size: NA; D: NA; J: TRBJ2-7; V: TRBV13; CDR3: CASSSGGQTGEQYF; DNA: TGTGCCAGCAGCTCCGGGGGACAGACGGGCGAGCAGTACTTC
size: many; D: TRBD2; J: TRBJ2-5; V: TRBV7-9; CDR3: CASSSPVSGRRRETQYF; DNA: TGTGCCAGCAGCTCCCCCGTTAGCGGGAGGAGGAGGGAGACCCAGTACTTC
size: many; D: NA; J: TRBJ1-1; V: TRBV5-6; CDR3: CASSLAGEGRTEAFF; DNA: TGTGCCAGCAGCTTGGCCGGCGAAGGGCGTACTGAAGCTTTCTTT
size: NA; D: NA; J: TRBJ1-2; V: TRBV3-1; CDR3: CASSQARTDSYGYTF; DNA: TGTGCCAGCAGCCAAGCCAGGACAGACTCCTATGGCTACACCTTC
size: many; D: NA; J: TRBJ1-1; V: TRBV7-8; CDR3: CASSLDRAADEAFF; DNA: TGTGCCAGCAGCTTAGATAGGGCAGCCGATGAAGCTTTCTTT
size: many; D: NA; J: TRBJ1-2; V: TRBV7-6; CDR3: CASSLGGVRPEDNYGYTF; DNA: TGTGCCAGCAGCTTAGGTGGGGTGCGGCCGGAAGACAACTATGGCTACACCTTC
size: few; D: NA; J: TRBJ1-6; V: TRBV18; CDR3: CASSPLGRSSYNSPLHF; DNA: TGTGCCAGCTCACCCCTGGGCAGATCCTCCTATAATTCACCCCTCCACTTT
size: few; D: TRBD2; J: TRBJ2-1; V: TRBV20-1; CDR3: CSALAGLGYNEQFF; DNA: TGCAGTGCCCTAGCGGGACTGGGGTACAATGAGCAGTTCTTC
size: many; D: NA; J: TRBJ2-5; V: TRBV28; CDR3: CASNIVQAQETQYF; DNA: TGTGCCAGCAATATCGTACAGGCGCAAGAGACCCAGTACTTC
size: many; D: NA; J: TRBJ2-3; V: TRBV11-2; CDR3: CASSFGASSVTDTQYF; DNA: TGTGCCAGCAGCTTTGGGGCCTCCAGCGTCACAGATACGCAGTATTTT
size: many; D: TRBD2; J: TRBJ2-1; V: TRBV7-6; CDR3: CASSSRTSGPNEQFF; DNA: TGTGCCAGCAGCTCCAGGACTAGCGGGCCAAATGAGCAGTTCTTC
size: NA; D: NA; J: TRBJ2-3; V: TRBV27; CDR3: CASLITGLDTQYF; DNA: TGTGCCAGTCTTATAACGGGGCTGGATACGCAGTATTTT
size: NA; D: TRBD2; J: TRBJ2-3; V: TRBV2; CDR3: CASSERGAGGRRDTQYF; DNA: TGTGCCAGCAGTGAAAGGGGGGCGGGGGGGCGAAGAGATACGCAGTATTTT
size: few; D: TRBD1; J: TRBJ2-7; V: TRBV6-4; CDR3: CASSLTGSHEQYF; DNA: TGTGCCAGCAGTTTGACAGGGTCCCACGAGCAGTACTTC
size: many; D: TRBD2; J: TRBJ2-1; V: TRBV29-1; CDR3: CSVGGRSSYNEQFF; DNA: TGCAGCGTTGGCGGGAGGAGCTCCTACAATGAGCAGTTCTTC
size: many; D: TRBD2; J: TRBJ2-7; V: TRBV6-1; CDR3: CASSFLAGGYYEQYF; DNA: TGTGCCAGCAGCTTCCTAGCGGGAGGGTACTACGAGCAGTACTTC
size: NA; D: NA; J: TRBJ1-2; V: TRBV7-9; CDR3: CASSLEAGMDGYTF; DNA: TGTGCCAGCAGCTTAGAAGCAGGGATGGATGGCTACACCTTC
size: many; D: NA; J: TRBJ1-4; V: TRBV7-2; CDR3: CASSLGQHALNEKLFF; DNA: TGTGCCAGCAGCTTAGGCCAGCACGCGTTAAATGAAAAACTGTTTTTT
size: NA; D: NA; J: TRBJ1-2; V: TRBV6-1; CDR3: CASLTSSGDGPIYGYTF; DNA: TGTGCCAGCCTTACCTCCTCAGGGGACGGCCCGATCTATGGCTACACCTTC
size: NA; D: NA; J: TRBJ1-5; V: TRBV5-1; CDR3: CASSLANVSNQPQHF; DNA: TGCGCCAGCAGCTTGGCCAACGTTAGCAATCAGCCCCAGCATTTT
size: few; D: NA; J: TRBJ2-1; V: TRBV6-6; CDR3: CASNLAAYNEQFF; DNA: TGTGCCAGCAACCTAGCCGCTTACAATGAGCAGTTCTTC
size: many; D: TRBD2; J: TRBJ2-2; V: TRBV9; CDR3: CASSVGESGRTNTGELFF; DNA: TGTGCCAGCAGCGTAGGAGAAAGCGGGAGGACGAACACCGGGGAGCTGTTTTTT
size: NA; D: NA; J: TRBJ2-1; V: TRBV24-1; CDR3: CATSDFRGNEQFF; DNA: TGTGCCACCAGTGATTTTAGGGGCAATGAGCAGTTCTTC
size: few; D: NA; J: TRBJ2-1; V: TRBV6-4; CDR3: CASSDSRLGGANNEQFF; DNA: TGTGCCAGCAGTGACTCAAGGCTGGGCGGGGCAAACAATGAGCAGTTCTTC
size: NA; D: TRBD2; J: TRBJ2-2; V: TRBV27; CDR3: CASTMAGGVGELFF; DNA: TGTGCCAGCACCATGGCGGGAGGAGTCGGGGAGCTGTTTTTT
size: many; D: NA; J: TRBJ1-1; V: TRBV7-8; CDR3: CASSPYSLSNTEAFF; DNA: TGTGCCAGCAGCCCATACTCCCTGTCGAACACTGAAGCTTTCTTT
size: few; D: TRBD1; J: TRBJ1-5; V: TRBV20-1; CDR3: CSARPGQGGYDNQPQHF; DNA: TGCAGTGCTAGACCGGGACAGGGAGGATATGACAATCAGCCCCAGCATTTT
size: NA; D: NA; J: TRBJ1-6; V: TRBV11-2; CDR3: CASSLVEGAPSRYNSPLHF; DNA: TGTGCCAGCAGCTTAGTTGAAGGGGCCCCGAGTCGGTATAATTCACCCCTCCACTTT
size: many; D: TRBD1; J: TRBJ1-1; V: TRBV6-5; CDR3: CASAVRSQGAKTEAFF; DNA: TGTGCCAGCGCAGTTAGATCTCAGGGGGCTAAAACTGAAGCTTTCTTT
size: many; D: NA; J: TRBJ1-2; V: TRBV11-2; CDR3: CASSRSGQYNNYGYTF; DNA: TGTGCCAGCAGCAGATCCGGACAGTATAACAACTATGGCTACACCTTC
size: many; D: NA; J: TRBJ2-7; V: TRBV7-3; CDR3: CASSFRDGYEQYF; DNA: TGTGCCAGCAGCTTCCGGGACGGCTACGAGCAGTACTTC
size: many; D: TRBD2; J: TRBJ2-5; V: TRBV11-3; CDR3: CASSLDLDGGETQYF; DNA: TGTGCCAGCAGCTTAGATCTCGACGGGGGGGAGACCCAGTACTTC
size: NA; D: TRBD1; J: TRBJ1-5; V: TRBV29-1; CDR3: CSVALTGFQPQHF; DNA: TGCAGCGTTGCCCTGACAGGGTTTCAGCCCCAGCATTTT
size: NA; D: TRBD1; J: TRBJ2-1; V: TRBV19; CDR3: CASSIAWDSFLNEQFF; DNA: TGTGCCAGTAGTATAGCGTGGGACAGTTTTTTGAATGAGCAGTTCTTC
size: NA; D: TRBD1; J: TRBJ2-7; V: TRBV27; CDR3: CASSLSGQTYEQCF; DNA: TGTGCCAGCAGTTTATCGGGACAGACCTACGAGCAGTGCTTC
size: NA; D: TRBD1; J: TRBJ1-4; V: TRBV12-3/TRBV12-4; CDR3: CASSQGGKLFF; DNA: TGTGCCAGCAGCCAGGGGGGGAAACTGTTTTTT
size: few; D: NA; J: TRBJ1-3; V: TRBV20-1; CDR3: CSARDQNRAGNTIYF; DNA: TGCAGTGCTAGAGATCAAAACAGGGCTGGAAACACCATATATTTT
size: NA; D: NA; J: TRBJ2-7; V: TRBV7-6; CDR3: CASSFYLSYEQYF; DNA: TGTGCCAGCAGCTTCTACCTCTCCTACGAGCAGTACTTC
size: few; D: NA; J: TRBJ2-2; V: TRBV27; CDR3: CASSWLTGELFF; DNA: TGTGCCAGCAGTTGGCTTACCGGGGAGCTGTTTTTT
size: few; D: NA; J: TRBJ2-7; V: TRBV4-1; CDR3: CASSQSNPNYEQYF; DNA: TGCGCCAGCAGCCAATCTAATCCCAACTACGAGCAGTACTTC
size: few; D: NA; J: TRBJ1-1; V: TRBV2; CDR3: CASTGRGKGAFF; DNA: TGTGCCAGCACCGGCAGGGGTAAAGGAGCTTTCTTT
size: many; D: NA; J: TRBJ1-1; V: TRBV12-3/TRBV12-4; CDR3: CASSHVRNTEAFF; DNA: TGTGCCAGCAGCCACGTAAGGAACACTGAAGCTTTCTTT
size: NA; D: TRBD2; J: TRBJ2-1; V: TRBV2; CDR3: CASNLPRTSGKNEQFF; DNA: TGTGCCAGCAACTTACCTAGGACTAGCGGGAAGAATGAGCAGTTCTTC
size: many; D: NA; J: TRBJ2-3; V: TRBV7-9; CDR3: CASSLASGSHSTDTQYF; DNA: TGTGCCAGCAGCTTAGCGTCAGGGTCACATAGCACAGATACGCAGTATTTT
size: many; D: TRBD1; J: TRBJ2-5; V: TRBV19; CDR3: CASSIGAGGRETQYF; DNA: TGTGCCAGTAGTATCGGGGCAGGGGGTCGGGAGACCCAGTACTTC
size: NA; D: NA; J: TRBJ2-7; V: TRBV28; CDR3: CASSLYGEFTYEQYF; DNA: TGTGCCAGCAGTTTATATGGGGAGTTTACCTACGAGCAGTACTTC
size: many; D: TRBD2; J: TRBJ2-1; V: TRBV4-2; CDR3: CASSGLADPYNEQFF; DNA: TGTGCCAGCAGCGGTCTAGCGGACCCCTACAATGAGCAGTTCTTC
size: NA; D: NA; J: TRBJ2-1; V: TRBV27; CDR3: CASSLSGGVGVSYNEQFF; DNA: TGTGCCAGCAGTTTATCGGGGGGCGTGGGAGTCTCCTACAATGAGCAGTTCTTC
size: few; D: NA; J: TRBJ1-1; V: TRBV27; CDR3: CASSRSRSEAFF; DNA: TGTGCCAGCAGTCGATCCCGGAGTGAAGCTTTCTTT
size: NA; D: TRBD1; J: TRBJ2-7; V: TRBV7-9; CDR3: CASRHTGGLKGEQYF; DNA: TGTGCCAGCCGCCATACAGGGGGCCTAAAGGGCGAGCAGTACTTC
size: few; D: TRBD1; J: TRBJ1-2; V: TRBV20-1; CDR3: CSARLTGGVYGYTF; DNA: TGCAGTGCTAGACTTACAGGGGGCGTCTATGGCTACACCTTC
size: few; D: NA; J: TRBJ2-7; V: TRBV9; CDR3: CASSVGPGRNEQYF; DNA: TGTGCCAGCAGCGTAGGACCGGGTCGTAACGAGCAGTACTTC